The clone carrying this TCR beta chain was observed a single time. Its antigen is as yet unknown. The CDR3 extends over 15 amino acids. V gave up 2 bases and J gave up 3 bases; unmatched junction bases: 2. Germline V gives CDR1 MNHNS, CDR2 SASEGT. This entry comes from a study of cytomegalovirus exposure and HLA in healthy donors. About the research overall: A prior study identified just under 120 million unique TCR beta sequences from some 200 million T cells.

The PCR employed 60 Vbeta primers together with 13 Jbeta primers. TCRdb keeps only in-frame clones here, not all; method: immunoSEQ multiplex PCR. This repertoire shows a few hundred thousand clones, about 83% found once; its top ten account for 15% to 17%. Study-wide points: When analyzed later, a missense DCLRE1C variant was found to be linked to TCR beta V- and J-gene trimming. TCR beta chains numbering some 150 were designated cytomegalovirus-associated. A later analysis found that most CMV-associated TCR beta chains appeared HLA-restricted.

The rearrangement joins TRBV6-1 to TRBJ2-3, with 10 nucleotides matching TRBD1. The sequenced sample was PBMCs. The clonotype comes from a man aged 40-50 years in good health and CMV-seronegative. The CDR3 region is CASSERDRGTDTQYF. Here the CDR3 DNA reads TGTGCCAGCAGTGAAAGGGACAGGGGAACAGATACGCAGTATTTT.